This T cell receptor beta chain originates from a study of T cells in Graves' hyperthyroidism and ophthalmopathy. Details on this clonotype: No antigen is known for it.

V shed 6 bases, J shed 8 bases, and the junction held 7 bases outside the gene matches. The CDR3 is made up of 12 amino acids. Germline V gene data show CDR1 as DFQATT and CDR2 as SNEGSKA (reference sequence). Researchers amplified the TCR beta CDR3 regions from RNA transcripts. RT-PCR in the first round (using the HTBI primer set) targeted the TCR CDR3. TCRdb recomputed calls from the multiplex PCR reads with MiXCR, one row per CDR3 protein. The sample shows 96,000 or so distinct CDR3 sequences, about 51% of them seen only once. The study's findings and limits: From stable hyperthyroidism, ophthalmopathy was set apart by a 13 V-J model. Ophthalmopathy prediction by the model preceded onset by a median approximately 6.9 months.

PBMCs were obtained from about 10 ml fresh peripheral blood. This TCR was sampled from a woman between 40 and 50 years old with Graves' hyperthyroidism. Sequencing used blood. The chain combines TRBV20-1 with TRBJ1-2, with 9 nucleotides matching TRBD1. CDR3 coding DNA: TGCAGTGCCAGGGGACAGGGACACGGCTACACCTTC. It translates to CSARGQGHGYTF.